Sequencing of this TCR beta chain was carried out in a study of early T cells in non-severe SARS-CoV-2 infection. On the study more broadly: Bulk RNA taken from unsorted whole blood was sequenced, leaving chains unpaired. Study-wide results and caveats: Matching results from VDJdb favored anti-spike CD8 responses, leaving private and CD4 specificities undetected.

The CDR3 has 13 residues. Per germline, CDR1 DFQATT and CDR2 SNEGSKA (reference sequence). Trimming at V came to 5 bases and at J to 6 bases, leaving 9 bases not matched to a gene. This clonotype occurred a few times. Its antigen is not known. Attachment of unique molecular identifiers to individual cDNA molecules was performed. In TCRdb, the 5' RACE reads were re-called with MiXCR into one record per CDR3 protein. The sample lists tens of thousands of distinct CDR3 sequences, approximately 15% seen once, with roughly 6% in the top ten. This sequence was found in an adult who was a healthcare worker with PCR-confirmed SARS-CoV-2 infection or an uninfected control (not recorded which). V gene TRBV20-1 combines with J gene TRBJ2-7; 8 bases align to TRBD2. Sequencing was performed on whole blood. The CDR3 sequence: CSALGLVFLEQYF. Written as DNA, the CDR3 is TGCAGTGCTCTGGGACTAGTTTTTCTCGAGCAGTACTTC.